The sequence of this T cell receptor (beta chain) was determined in a study of CD8+ T cells in alopecia areata (dated by TCRdb to about 2018). At the level of the whole study: Treated patients were enrolled in an open-label pilot trial of oral tofacitinib, 5 to 10 mg twice daily, for moderate-to-severe alopecia areata. For the treated patients, the SALT score, which quantifies what percentage of scalp surface area is affected, served as the measure of disease severity. Scalp clonality was compared among normal scalp (n=4), patchy alopecia areata scalp (n=8), and alopecia totalis/universalis scalp (n=8). RNA was extracted with the PAXgene miRNA kit for fixed scalp, the miRNeasy kit for PBMCs, and the RNeasy kit for mouse skin. Patients stayed on tofacitinib for 6 to 18 months and then had 6 months of follow-up off drug so that delayed response and recurrence could be assessed. Amplification of TCRbeta CDR3 regions was done by immunoSEQ multiplex PCR using 35 Vbeta forward primers and 13 Jbeta reverse primers. Human TCRbeta sequencing covered scalp tissue and sorted CD4+ and CD8+ peripheral blood T cells from patchy and totalis/universalis alopecia areata patients and healthy controls. The study used high-throughput TCRbeta sequencing to examine T cell clonal expansion in alopecia areata, in both the C3H/HeJ mouse model and human patients. Tofacitinib-treated patients had biopsies at baseline and at 4 and 24 weeks of treatment, with a later scalp biopsy in several patients.

Summary of the overall study and its limitations: Tofacitinib significantly decreased scalp clonality and the number of expanded CD8+ clones among the top 100 scalp clones. Compared with mice, TCR sequences shared between patients were less clear, possibly partly because of HLA diversity across the patient population. The treated cohort was small, with a single nonresponder, so links between baseline CD8+ expansion and response need larger studies. Resident alphabeta T cells in normal human skin are also sequenced, complicating scalp TCR repertoire analysis, unlike mouse skin dominated by gammadelta T cells. Many expanded lesional clones persisted in scalp and blood during tofacitinib treatment, which may partly explain relapse after stopping treatment. Higher clonality and more expanded CD8+ clones were observed in lesional scalp than in normal scalp, particularly in alopecia totalis/universalis, a finding suggestive of antigenic drive.

CDR1 and CDR2, per the germline V gene, are SGHTA and FQGNSA. V has 4 bases trimmed and J has 5 bases trimmed; junction bases matching no gene number 11. The cysteine opens and the phenylalanine closes a CDR3 of 16 amino acids. Left in the record is the CDR3 DNA by itself, 48 bases read in frame from the first base. Libraries were made using the immunoSEQ multiplex PCR assay. RNA was extracted from all samples and reverse transcribed into cDNA, which served as template for TCR sequencing. First-strand cDNA was synthesized with SuperScript III using a 2:1 mix of oligo-dT and random hexamers. A synthetic immune receptor repertoire was used to measure amplification bias, and any remaining bias was corrected computationally. The authors' pipeline ran thus. Raw reads were preprocessed to remove errors, and CDR3 was defined according to IMGT conventions as the region from the conserved cysteine to phenylalanine. Clonality was computed as 1 minus the Shannon entropy, with the entropy normalized by log2 of the number of productive unique TCRs. Whether each scalp clone was CD4 or CD8 was inferred by checking scalp TCRbeta sequences against the CD4 and CD8 repertoires from sorted blood. TCRdb took this table from immuneACCESS and kept in-frame rearrangements with V and J called. Such tables lack part of the clones; where checked against another copy, unresolved V genes explain under half of the gap, and the rest is unexplained. For V, J and clone size, that table is used; D and trimming come from the DNA. For this sample there are some 190,000 clones; approximately 51% appear just once. The ten largest clones take up 10% of the sample.

Turning to this clone: Its binding antigen is unknown. Within one base of it there is no much larger clone, and no base qualities were kept.

This specimen's treatment or condition label, interpreted: oral pan-JAK inhibitor, 5-10 mg twice daily. Lesional scalp punch biopsies and peripheral blood were collected from alopecia areata patients. After PBMCs were isolated by density centrifugation and stained for CD3, CD4 and CD8, a FACSAria was used to sort CD4+ and CD8+ T cells. The clonotype comes from a human donor with alopecia areata. The sequenced sample was CD8+ T cells sorted from blood, obtained around week 54, from a patient treated with tofacitinib. The sequence links TRBV7-2 to TRBJ2-1; 7 central nucleotides agree with TRBD1. In nucleotides, the sequence is TGTGCCAGCAGCTACCGCCGGGACAGAATTAACAATGAGCAGTTCTTC. The resulting protein is CASSYRRDRINNEQFF. Beyond the CDR3, the reference TRBV7-2 and TRBJ2-1 genes provide the residues; the full variable domain reads: GAGVSQSPSNKVTEKGKDVELRCDPISGHTALYWYRQSLGQGLEFLIYFQGNSAPDKSGLPSDRFSAERTGGSVSTLTIQRTQQEDSAVYLCASSYRRDRINNEQFFGPGTRLTVL.